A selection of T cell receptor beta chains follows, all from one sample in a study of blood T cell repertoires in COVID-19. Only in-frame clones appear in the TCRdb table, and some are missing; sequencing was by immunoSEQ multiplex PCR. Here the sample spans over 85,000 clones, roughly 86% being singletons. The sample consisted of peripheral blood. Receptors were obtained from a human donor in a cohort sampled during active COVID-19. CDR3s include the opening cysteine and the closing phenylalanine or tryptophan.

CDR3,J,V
CASSFNRGVHTIYF,TRBJ1-3,TRBV7-6
CASTTFGTGKNTEAFF,TRBJ1-1,TRBV19
CASMTGGPYEQYF,TRBJ2-7,TRBV28
CASSLSASGRDEQYF,TRBJ2-7,TRBV28
CAIMIGTGIYNEQFF,TRBJ2-1,TRBV10-3
CASSLSGQPEGEQFF,TRBJ2-1,TRBV5-1
CASSPSHRETQYF,TRBJ2-5,TRBV19
CASSQAGGGGVAGVGYEQYF,TRBJ2-7,TRBV4-2
CASSLAGESNEQFF,TRBJ2-1,TRBV7-2
CASSQGGTGSLRDSPLHF,TRBJ1-6,TRBV3-1/TRBV3-2
CASSPVQGGADTQYF,TRBJ2-3,TRBV18
CASRTSILGSTEAFF,TRBJ1-1,TRBV7-3
CASSLEGRFNYGYTF,TRBJ1-2,TRBV5-1
CASSLGLGADTQYF,TRBJ2-3,TRBV27
CASSPDRVKSYEQYF,TRBJ2-7,TRBV7-2